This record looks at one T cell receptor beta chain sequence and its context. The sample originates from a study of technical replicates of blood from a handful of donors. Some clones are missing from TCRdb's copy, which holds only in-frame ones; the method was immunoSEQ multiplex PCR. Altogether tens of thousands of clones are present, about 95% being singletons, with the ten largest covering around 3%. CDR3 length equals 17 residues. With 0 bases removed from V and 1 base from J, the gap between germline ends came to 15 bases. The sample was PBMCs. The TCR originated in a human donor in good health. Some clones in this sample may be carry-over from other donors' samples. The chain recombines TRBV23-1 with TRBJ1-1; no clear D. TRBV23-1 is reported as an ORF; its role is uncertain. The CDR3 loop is CASSQSYSGLENTEAFF. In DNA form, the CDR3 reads TGCGCCAGCAGTCAATCGTACAGTGGGTTGGAGAACACTGAAGCTTTCTTT.